These 22 T cell receptor beta chains share one sample of origin, sequenced in a study of blood T cells in healthy people across ages. Next came a second PCR, run for 7 to 11 cycles, which used a sample-barcoded 5' primer along with a J-beta primer mix. MiXCR was run by TCRdb on the 5' RACE reads, yielding one entry per CDR3 protein. Altogether about a million distinct CDR3 sequences are present, roughly two fifths being singletons, with the ten largest covering roughly 14%. The sample consisted of blood. The receptor set was obtained from a man aged 18 to 30 in good health.

The CDR3, as DNA: TGCGCCAGCAGCCAAGCTAAAGCGGGGGACCATCTAACCTACGAGCAGTACTTC. Translation: CASSQAKAGDHLTYEQYF. The gene calls are TRBV4-3 and TRBJ2-7; 8 bases are a match to TRBD2. This CDR3 region has 18 residues. Germline CDR1 is LGHNA and CDR2 is YSLEER. V lost 1 base to trimming and J lost 2 bases; unmatched junction nucleotides: 13.

J is TRBJ1-1 and V is TRBV6-2 or TRBV6-3; D may be TRBD1 (5 bases). Trimming stripped 6 bases from V and 3 bases from J, with 11 bases between. Germline CDR1 is MNHEY and CDR2 is SVGEGT. The CDR3 is 13 amino acids. CDR3 sequence (DNA): TGTGCCAGCAGCGACACAGGAGACACTGAAGCTTTCTTT. It specifies CASSDTGDTEAFF.

The chain recombines TRBV28 with TRBJ2-6, with TRBD1 matching 11 bases. V dropped 7 bases and J dropped 2; count of bases not matched to a gene: 19. Germline CDR1 MDHEN, CDR2 SYDVKM. There are 21 residues in the CDR3. The CDR3 DNA reads as TGTGCCAGCACCTTAGGGTTCGGGACAGGGGGTTCCAGCCCTGGGGCCAACGTCCTGACTTTC. It translates to CASTLGFGTGGSSPGANVLTF. Using reference TRBV28 and TRBJ2-6 for the parts outside the CDR3, the full variable domain is DVKVTQSSRYLVKRTGEKVFLECVQDMDHENMFWYRQDPGLGLRLIYFSYDVKMKEKGDIPEGYSVSREKKERFSLILESASTNQTSMYLCASTLGFGTGGSSPGANVLTFGAGSRLTVL.

The V and J genes are TRBV7-6 and TRBJ2-7; unclear D gene. Germline V gene data show CDR1 as SGHVS and CDR2 as FNYEAQ. There are 14 residues in the CDR3. V dropped 5 bases and J dropped 2 bases, with 13 bases sitting between them. Here the CDR3 DNA reads TGTGCCAGCAGCCCCACGAGGCAGCCCTACGAGCAGTACTTC. Protein: CASSPTRQPYEQYF.

This chain joins TRBV27 and TRBJ1-2, with D possibly being TRBD1 (6 bases). CDR1 is MNHEY and CDR2 is SMNVEV in the germline V gene (reference sequence). V was cut by 6 bases and J by 5 bases, with 22 bases left in between. The CDR3 is 16 residues long. CDR3 loop: CASSNAGTPEFYGYTF. As DNA, the CDR3 is TGTGCCAGCAGCAACGCTGGGACACCGGAATTTTATGGCTACACCTTC.

This chain connects TRBV12-3 or TRBV12-4 to TRBJ1-5; D is possibly TRBD1 (6 bases). The germline V and J ends were trimmed by 5 bases and 4 bases, with 15 bases remaining between them. This CDR3 is built from 15 residues. In DNA, the CDR3 is TGTGCCAGCAGTGCACAGGGCTATAGTAATCAGCCCCAGCATTTT. It specifies CASSAQGYSNQPQHF.

A few counts support this clonotype. V usage is TRBV4-3 and J usage is TRBJ2-1, with 13 bases lining up with TRBD2. This CDR3 is 18 amino acids long. The germline V gene has CDR1 LGHNA and CDR2 YSLEER. V shed 0 bases and J 4 bases; nucleotides not matched to a gene: 6. This chain's CDR3 is CASSQDTSGGAIYNEQFF. DNA of the CDR3: TGCGCCAGCAGCCAAGACACTAGCGGGGGGGCGATTTACAATGAGCAGTTCTTC.

In its sample, this clonotype was seen a few times. The chain is built from TRBV6-5 and TRBJ1-1, with D possibly being TRBD1 (6 bases). V lost 0 bases and J lost 5, with 16 bases in between. This CDR3 has 16 amino acids. Germline CDR1 MNHEY, CDR2 SVGAGI. This CDR3 is CASSYSSGQPTTEAFF. For the CDR3, the DNA is TGTGCCAGCAGTTACTCCTCAGGACAGCCTACGACTGAAGCTTTCTTT.

The rearrangement links TRBV5-1 to TRBJ1-5; 7 nucleotides align to TRBD1. The germline CDR1 and CDR2 sequences are SGHRS and YFSETQ. The CDR3 is made up of 15 amino acids. Germline trimming cut 3 bases from V and 2 bases from J; bases unmatched to any gene: 5. This CDR3 is CASSSTGVGNQPQHF. In DNA, the CDR3 is TGCGCCAGCAGCTCTACAGGGGTGGGCAATCAGCCCCAGCATTTT.

The chain uses TRBV13 and TRBJ2-7; the D is unclear. The CDR3 has 15 residues. Trimming took off 2 bases at V and 2 bases at J, with 13 bases between the two ends. Germline lookup yields CDR1 PRHDT and CDR2 FYEKMQ (reference sequence). CDR3 DNA: TGTGCCAGCAGCTTATGGCAGGACCATCCCTACGAGCAGTACTTC. Protein: CASSLWQDHPYEQYF.

This clonotype was recorded once. A much more abundant neighbour one base away suggests this may be a read error. V gene TRBV5-1 combines with J gene TRBJ1-5, with a possible D match to TRBD1 (6 bases). The CDR3 has 15 amino acids. Germline V gene data show CDR1 as SGHRS and CDR2 as YFSETQ. CDR3 sequence reads: CVSSLAPGQNQPQHF. CDR3 coding DNA: TGCGTCAGCAGCTTGGCCCCGGGACAAAATCAGCCCCAGCATTTT.

This clonotype was found many times. The junction departs from the called germline gene at one end, perhaps through a read error. The J gene is TRBJ1-4, the V gene TRBV5-1, with TRBD1 identical over 10 bases. CDR1 and CDR2 from the germline V gene are SGHRS and YFSETQ. The CDR3 extends over 16 amino acids. The DNA of the CDR3 is TGTGCCAGCAGTCCGGGACAGGGGACTACTAATGAAAAACTGTTTTTT. It yields the protein CASSPGQGTTNEKLFF. The full variable domain, completed using reference TRBV5-1 and TRBJ1-4, is KAGVTQTPRYLIKTRGQQVTLSCSPISGHRSVSWYQQTPGQGLQFLFEYFSETQRNKGNFPGRFSGRQFSNSRSEMNVSTLELGDSALYLCASSPGQGTTNEKLFFGSGTQLSVL.

This clonotype was counted only a few times. V and J are TRBV6-2 or TRBV6-3 and TRBJ2-3; a possible D gene is TRBD1 (6 bases). From germline, CDR1 is MNHEY and CDR2 SVGEGT. CDR3 size: 14 residues. Trimming pared 5 bases from V and 3 bases from J, leaving 12 bases between. CDR3 sequence reads: CASSAQGQTDTQYF. As DNA, the CDR3 is TGTGCCAGCAGTGCACAGGGTCAGACAGATACGCAGTATTTT.

This clonotype was counted only a few times. J is TRBJ2-3 and V is TRBV20-1; D is unresolved. CDR3 length: 13 amino acids. Trimming took off 0 bases at V and 2 bases at J, with 6 bases between the two ends. The V gene's germline CDR1 is DFQATT and CDR2 SNEGSKA (reference sequence). In DNA form, the CDR3 reads TGCAGTGCTAGAGAGCCTCTCACAGATACGCAGTATTTT. This gives the protein CSAREPLTDTQYF.

This clonotype was picked up a small number of times. J is TRBJ2-1 and V is TRBV20-1; tentatively, D is TRBD1 or TRBD2 (6 bases each). The germline CDR1 and CDR2 sequences are DFQATT and SNEGSKA (reference sequence). Trimming stripped 0 bases from V and 9 bases from J, with 21 bases between. This CDR3 comprises 16 residues. This CDR3 reads CSAREIGGLSISEQFF. The CDR3, as DNA: TGCAGTGCTAGAGAGATAGGGGGGTTATCGATCAGTGAGCAGTTCTTC.

The J gene is TRBJ1-4, the V gene TRBV14; D remains unclear. Trimming pared 5 bases from V and 8 bases from J, leaving 12 bases between. The length of the CDR3 is 13 residues. CDR1 SGHDN and CDR2 FVKESK come from the germline V gene. In DNA, the CDR3 is TGTGCCAGCAGCGCCTGGAGCGGGGAAAAACTGTTTTTT. This translates into CASSAWSGEKLFF.

The V and J genes are TRBV20-1 and TRBJ1-2; TRBD1 might be the D (5 bases). V gave up 4 bases and J gave up 4 bases, with 22 bases separating them. The germline V gene has CDR1 DFQATT and CDR2 SNEGSKA (reference sequence). The CDR3 extends over 16 amino acids. DNA for the CDR3: TGCAGTGCTACGGGGTCAGGGTGGGAAAGACGCTATGGCTACACCTTC. It codes for CSATGSGWERRYGYTF.

This chain connects TRBV4-3 to TRBJ2-7, with a weak D call TRBD2 (7 bases). Trimming removed 0 bases from V and 6 bases from J, with 15 bases in between. This CDR3 contains 15 residues. Germline V gene data show CDR1 as LGHNA and CDR2 as YSLEER. CDR3 DNA: TGCGCCAGCAGCCAAGACAGCGGGACACCTTGCGAGCAGTACTTC. Its translation is CASSQDSGTPCEQYF.

V and J are TRBV27 and TRBJ1-6; D is undetermined. This CDR3 has 14 residues. CDR1 and CDR2 (germline): MNHEY, SMNVEV (reference sequence). V dropped 10 bases and J dropped 0 bases, with 10 bases sitting between them. The CDR3 nucleotides read TGTGCCACCCGACGGAGCTCCTATAATTCACCCCTCCACTTT. It translates to CATRRSSYNSPLHF.

The rearrangement links TRBV5-1 to TRBJ2-3; possible D gene TRBD1, 6 bases. Trimming removed 4 bases at V and 6 bases at J, with 18 bases between. This CDR3 is built from 15 residues. Germline CDR1 SGHRS, CDR2 YFSETQ. The CDR3 reads CASSAGVSTQDTQYF. CDR3 in DNA: TGCGCCAGCAGCGCAGGGGTAAGCACTCAGGATACGCAGTATTTT.

The V call is TRBV4-3, the J call TRBJ2-5; TRBD2 is a possible D gene (6 bases). The length of the CDR3 is 15 residues. Looked up from germline, CDR1 is LGHNA and CDR2 is YSLEER. The germline V and J ends were trimmed by 2 bases and 5 bases, with 15 bases remaining between them. The CDR3 DNA follows: TGCGCCAGCAGCCAAACTTTAGCGGAGAAGGAGACCCAGTACTTC. Its protein product is CASSQTLAEKETQYF.

V usage is TRBV7-2 and J usage is TRBJ1-1; D ambiguous. Trimming removed 4 bases at V and 6 bases at J, with 12 bases between. This CDR3 has 13 residues. Germline assignment: CDR1 SGHTA and CDR2 FQGNSA. CDR3 in DNA: TGTGCCAGCAGCTCGGACGCGGGCGCTGAAGCTTTCTTT. Amino acid sequence: CASSSDAGAEAFF.